These 30 T cell receptor beta chains were sequenced from one sample in a study of cytomegalovirus exposure and HLA in healthy donors (dated by TCRdb to 2015 to 2018). Libraries were made using the immunoSEQ multiplex PCR assay. For the multiplex PCR, a mixture combining 60 forward primers for TCR Vbeta segments and 13 reverse primers for TCR Jbeta segments was used. TCRdb re-hosts the immuneACCESS table, in-frame sequences only. Its copies lack some clones; in the studies checked, an unresolved V gene accounts for under half of them, and the cause for the rest is not known. The table kept for this sample lists 150,000 to 200,000 clones. Approximately 0.82% of the sample is in the top ten clones. The sequenced sample was PBMCs. The receptors were gathered from a woman aged 18-35 years in good health and CMV-seropositive.

The rearrangement joins TRBV4-3 to TRBJ1-2; 7 nucleotides align to TRBD1. Per germline, CDR1 LGHNA and CDR2 YSLEER. The ends lost 1 base at V and 3 bases at J; junction bases unmatched: 2. There are 14 residues in the CDR3. CDR3 residues: CASSQAQGDYGYTF. The CDR3 nucleotides are TGCGCCAGCAGCCAAGCGCAGGGGGACTATGGCTACACCTTC.

A note on this clone: One end of the junction does not line up with germline, which may come from a read error. This rearrangement joins TRBV7-7 to TRBJ2-5; TRBD2 agrees at 7 bases. Germline lookup yields CDR1 SSHAT and CDR2 FNYEAQ (reference sequence). The CDR3 is 15 residues long. The CDR3 spells CASSLSQGGQETQYF. The CDR3 nucleotides read TGTGCTAGCAGCTTAAGTCAGGGAGGGCAAGAGACCCAGTACTTC.

The gene calls are TRBV6-1 and TRBJ1-2, with TRBD1 as a possible D gene (5 bases). The germline V gene has CDR1 MNHNS and CDR2 SASEGT. CDR3 size: 13 residues. V shed 6 bases and J shed 4 bases, with 12 bases lying between them. The CDR3 sequence is CASRGVGAYGYTF. In nucleotides, the CDR3 is TGTGCCAGCAGAGGGGTGGGTGCCTATGGCTACACCTTC.

The chain joins TRBV7-3 to TRBJ1-1; D is perhaps TRBD1 (5 bases). The germline gives CDR1 SGHTA, CDR2 FQGTGA. The V and J ends lost 1 base and 3 bases respectively, with 12 bases between them. This CDR3 comprises 15 residues. The CDR3 spells CASSLMGGSDTEAFF. The CDR3 DNA is TGTGCCAGCAGCTTAATGGGGGGGAGTGACACTGAAGCTTTCTTT.

The genes are TRBV7-9 and TRBJ1-4; TRBD1 agrees at 7 bases. The length of the CDR3 is 15 residues. V trimming: 4 bases; J trimming: 7 bases; junction bases outside the gene matches: 9. Germline lookup yields CDR1 SEHNR and CDR2 FQNEAQ (reference sequence). The CDR3 DNA sequence: TGTGCCAGCAGCTACCCGACAGGGCGGGCTGAAAAACTGTTTTTT. Protein sequence: CASSYPTGRAEKLFF.

The V and J genes are TRBV5-1 and TRBJ2-1; D is possibly TRBD1 (5 bases). The CDR3 covers 15 residues. With 0 bases removed from V and 0 bases from J, the gap between germline ends came to 7 bases. Germline CDR1 SGHRS, CDR2 YFSETQ. The CDR3, as DNA: TGCGCCAGCAGCTTGGAGGGGAACTCCTACAATGAGCAGTTCTTC. Translating gives CASSLEGNSYNEQFF.

The chain is built from TRBV7-8 and TRBJ2-3, with D perhaps TRBD2 (6 bases). This CDR3 has 16 amino acids. Trimming took off 0 bases at V and 0 bases at J, with 10 bases between the two ends. In germline, CDR1 is SGHVS, CDR2 FQNEAQ. The CDR3 nucleotides read TGTGCCAGCAGCTTAGCGGGGGGAAGGAGCACAGATACGCAGTATTTT. Translated, it gives CASSLAGGRSTDTQYF. Together with reference TRBV7-8 and TRBJ2-3, the CDR3 gives the full variable domain: GAGVSQSPRYKVAKRGQDVALRCDPISGHVSLFWYQQALGQGPEFLTYFQNEAQLDKSGLPSDRFFAERPEGSVSTLKIQRTQQEDSAVYLCASSLAGGRSTDTQYFGPGTRLTVL.

The chain recombines TRBV27 with TRBJ1-2; D gene uncertain. This CDR3 contains 13 residues. V lost 4 bases to trimming and J lost 5 bases, with 11 bases between them. Germline V lookup: CDR1 MNHEY, CDR2 SMNVEV (reference sequence). The CDR3 loop reads CASSSGAGYGYTF. The CDR3, as DNA: TGTGCCAGCAGTTCTGGCGCGGGGTATGGCTACACCTTC.

The chain has TRBV6-1 and TRBJ1-6, with D possibly matching TRBD1 (5 bases). Per germline, CDR1 MNHNS and CDR2 SASEGT. This CDR3 comprises 15 residues. V was clipped by 7 bases and J by 9 bases, with 19 bases between them. The CDR3 region has the DNA TGTGCCAGCACCCCGGCGCAGGGATGGGGTTCACCCCTCCACTTT. Its protein product is CASTPAQGWGSPLHF.

The chain employs TRBV30 and TRBJ2-1; 9 bases align to TRBD1. From germline, CDR1 is GTSNPN and CDR2 SVGIG (reference sequence). CDR3 length: 13 amino acids. Trimming at V came to 4 bases and at J to 4 bases, leaving 2 bases not matched to a gene. This CDR3 reads CAWTGTGYNEQFF. The CDR3 nucleotides read TGTGCCTGGACCGGGACAGGGTACAATGAGCAGTTCTTC.

V gene TRBV15 combines with J gene TRBJ1-3; 7 nucleotides align to TRBD1. Germline V CDR1 and CDR2: LNHNV, YYDKDF (reference sequence). The CDR3 length is 16 residues. V was pared by 2 bases and J by 3 bases, with 7 bases of the junction left unmatched. This chain's CDR3 is CATSRPTGESGNTIYF. Here the CDR3 DNA reads TGTGCCACCAGCAGACCCACAGGGGAGAGTGGAAACACCATATATTTT.

The chain links TRBV5-1 to TRBJ2-5; 13 nucleotides align to TRBD2. With V trimmed by 4 bases and J by 4 bases, 7 bases remained unmatched. There are 16 residues in the CDR3. The germline gives CDR1 SGHRS, CDR2 YFSETQ. Written as DNA, the CDR3 is TGCGCCAGCAGCACCAGACTAGCGGGGGGCGGAGAGACCCAGTACTTC. It is translated as CASSTRLAGGGETQYF.

CDR3 in DNA: TGTGCCAGCAGCGACAACCGGGACAGGGTAAACATTCAGTACTTC. Its protein is CASSDNRDRVNIQYF. J is TRBJ2-4 and V is TRBV9, with 9 bases matching TRBD1. The germline V gene has CDR1 SGDLS and CDR2 YYNGEE. V lost 3 bases and J lost 6; bases outside the gene matches: 7. The CDR3 spans 15 residues.

CDR3 in amino acids: CASSDLQGRNQGTAEAFF. The CDR3 DNA sequence: TGTGCCAGTAGCGACCTGCAGGGAAGGAATCAGGGGACCGCTGAAGCTTTCTTT. The chain joins TRBV19 to TRBJ1-1, with D perhaps TRBD1 (6 bases). The germline gives CDR1 LNHDA, CDR2 SQIVND (reference sequence). The germline V and J ends were trimmed by 6 bases and 6 bases, with 29 bases remaining between them. The CDR3 runs to 18 residues.

The chain carries TRBV2 and TRBJ1-6; 9 bases agree with TRBD1. The CDR3 has 13 residues. Germline V gives CDR1 SNHLY, CDR2 FYNNEI. The J segment lost 10 bases and the V segment lost 7 bases, leaving 5 bases of the junction unmatched. The CDR3 region is CASKNRGQSPLHF. In DNA, the CDR3 is TGTGCCAGCAAAAACAGGGGGCAGTCACCCCTCCACTTT.

The DNA of the CDR3 is TGTGCCAGTAGTGTAGGACTAGCGGGAGGACACAATGAGCAGTTCTTC. Translating gives CASSVGLAGGHNEQFF. The chain joins TRBV19 to TRBJ2-1; TRBD2 agrees at 14 bases. Germline V CDR1 and CDR2: LNHDA, SQIVND (reference sequence). The trim removed 5 bases at V and 5 bases at J, leaving 5 bases unmatched. This CDR3 contains 16 residues.

The rearrangement joins TRBV7-7 to TRBJ2-3; 16 nucleotides agree with TRBD2. In germline, CDR1 is SSHAT, CDR2 FNYEAQ (reference sequence). This CDR3 contains 16 residues. J was trimmed by 5 bases and V by 8 bases; bases with no gene match: 7. The CDR3 here is CASGPGLAGGRDTQYF. CDR3 DNA: TGTGCCAGCGGGCCGGGACTAGCGGGAGGGCGAGATACGCAGTATTTT.

The V and J genes are TRBV5-1 and TRBJ1-4; perhaps TRBD1 as D (5 bases). The CDR3 totals 14 residues. Per the germline V gene, CDR1 is SGHRS and CDR2 is YFSETQ. V was cut by 5 bases and J by 2 bases, with 10 bases left in between. The CDR3 coding sequence is TGCGCCAGCAGGCGGGGACGGACTAATGAAAAACTGTTTTTT. It encodes CASRRGRTNEKLFF.

This rearrangement joins TRBV5-4 to TRBJ2-1; unclear D gene. The CDR3 is made up of 15 amino acids. From germline, CDR1 is SGHNT and CDR2 YYREEE (reference sequence). V was cut by 4 bases and J by 3 bases, with 14 bases left in between. The CDR3 coding sequence is TGTGCCAGCAGCCTCGACATGGCCCTCTACAATGAGCAGTTCTTC. Its protein product is CASSLDMALYNEQFF.

This chain links TRBV11-3 with TRBJ2-1, with D maybe TRBD1 (7 bases). There are 13 residues in the CDR3. The V and J ends lost 7 bases and 6 bases respectively, with 13 bases between them. The germline V gene has CDR1 SGHNT and CDR2 YENEEA. The CDR3, as DNA: TGTGCCAGCACAGGGGGGCTGAGCAATGAGCAGTTCTTC. Its protein product is CASTGGLSNEQFF.

V usage is TRBV30 and J usage is TRBJ2-4; D might be TRBD2 (5 bases). The CDR3 covers 16 residues. Per germline, CDR1 GTSNPN and CDR2 SVGIG (reference sequence). Trimming took off 2 bases at V and 0 bases at J, with 14 bases between the two ends. CDR3 sequence (DNA): TGTGCCTGGAGTCCCCGAAGCGGACTAGCCAAAAACATTCAGTACTTC. Protein: CAWSPRSGLAKNIQYF.

In the case of this clone: One junction end disagrees with the germline gene, perhaps due to a read error. The rearrangement links TRBV29-1 to TRBJ1-2, with D unclear. The CDR3 covers 12 residues. Germline CDR1 reads SQVTM; CDR2 reads ANQGSEA. The CDR3 region is CSVETLGGEIYF. The CDR3 DNA follows: TGCAGCGTTGAAACTCTAGGTGGGGAGATTTACTTC.

V and J are TRBV30 and TRBJ2-7; TRBD1 matches at 7 bases. Per germline, CDR1 GTSNPN and CDR2 SVGIG (reference sequence). V was pared by 8 bases and J by 6 bases, with 4 bases of the junction left unmatched. The CDR3 spans 10 residues. For the CDR3, the DNA is TGTGCCAGTGGGACAGTCGAGCAGTACTTC. Translated: CASGTVEQYF. The variable domain in full, with the rest retrieved from reference TRBV30 and TRBJ2-7, is SQTIHQWPATLVQPVGSPLSLECTVEGTSNPNLYWYRQAAGRGLQLLFYSVGIGQISSEVPQNLSASRPQDRQFILSSKKLLLSDSGFYLCASGTVEQYFGPGTRLTVT.

This rearrangement joins TRBV7-9 to TRBJ2-3; unclear D gene. This CDR3 is 14 amino acids long. V was shortened by 0 bases and J by 0 bases, with 4 bases between the two germline ends. Per the germline V gene, CDR1 is SEHNR and CDR2 is FQNEAQ (reference sequence). The CDR3 is CASSLAISTDTQYF. The CDR3 DNA reads as TGTGCCAGCAGCTTAGCTATTAGCACAGATACGCAGTATTTT.

The CDR3 DNA reads TGCGCCAGCAGTGAGACGCGGGAGGGCCTTGGGGATACGCAGTATTTT. As protein: CASSETREGLGDTQYF. This chain joins TRBV10-1 and TRBJ2-3; 9 nucleotides match TRBD2. V was clipped by 2 bases and J by 6 bases; unmatched bases: 9. The CDR3 extends over 16 amino acids. Germline V gene sequence: CDR1 WNHNN, CDR2 SYGVQD (reference sequence).

The CDR3 DNA is TGTGCCAGCAGCTTTCAGGGTTACTATGGCTACACCTTC. It translates to CASSFQGYYGYTF. The chain combines TRBV7-8 with TRBJ1-2; a weak D match, TRBD1 (5 bases). Germline V gene sequence: CDR1 SGHVS, CDR2 FQNEAQ. V was pared by 3 bases and J by 3 bases, with 8 bases between. This CDR3 region has 13 residues.

The chain carries TRBV19 and TRBJ1-5, with D uncertain. The CDR3 totals 13 residues. CDR1 is LNHDA, CDR2 SQIVND, per germline (reference sequence). V was trimmed by 5 bases and J by 6 bases, leaving 11 bases between them. CDR3: CASSAGMGQPQHF. The CDR3 DNA reads as TGTGCCAGTAGTGCGGGGATGGGTCAGCCCCAGCATTTT.

This chain connects TRBV5-8 to TRBJ2-1, with no clear D. The germline gives CDR1 SGHTS, CDR2 YDEGEE. V was cut by 4 bases and J by 2 bases, with 13 bases left in between. The CDR3 sequence is 15 residues long. Written as DNA, the CDR3 is TGTGCCAGCAGCCTAAGTTTTAACCCCTACAATGAGCAGTTCTTC. This encodes CASSLSFNPYNEQFF.

The gene calls are TRBV4-3 and TRBJ2-5; 10 bases align to TRBD2. Germline lookup yields CDR1 LGHNA and CDR2 YSLEER. This CDR3 region has 15 residues. V shed 4 bases and J 1 base; nucleotides not matched to a gene: 3. CDR3 in DNA: TGCGCCAGCAGCCCTCAGCGGGGGGGCCAAGAGACCCAGTACTTC. It translates to CASSPQRGGQETQYF.

V usage is TRBV5-4 and J usage is TRBJ1-1; 7 bases agree with TRBD1. There are 13 residues in the CDR3. The V and J ends lost 3 bases and 8 bases, in that order; junction bases with no gene match: 7. The germline V gene encodes CDR1 SGHNT and CDR2 YYREEE (reference sequence). This chain's CDR3 is CASSSSRTGEAFF. CDR3 sequence (DNA): TGTGCCAGCAGCTCCTCCCGGACAGGAGAAGCTTTCTTT.